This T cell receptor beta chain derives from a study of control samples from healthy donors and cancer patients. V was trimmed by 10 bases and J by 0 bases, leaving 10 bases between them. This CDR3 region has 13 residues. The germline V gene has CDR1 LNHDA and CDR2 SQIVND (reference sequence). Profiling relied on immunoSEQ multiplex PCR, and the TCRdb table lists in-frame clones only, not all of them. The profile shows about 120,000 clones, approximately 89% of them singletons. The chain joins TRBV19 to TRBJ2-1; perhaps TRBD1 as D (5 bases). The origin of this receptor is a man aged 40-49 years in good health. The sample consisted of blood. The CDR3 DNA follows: TGTGCCACCACCGACAGCTCCTACAATGAGCAGTTCTTC. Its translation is CATTDSSYNEQFF. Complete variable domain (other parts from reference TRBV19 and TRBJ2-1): DGGITQSPKYLFRKEGQNVTLSCEQNLNHDAMYWYRQDPGQGLRLIYYSQIVNDFQKGDIAEGYSVSREKKESFPLTVTSAQKNPTAFYLCATTDSSYNEQFFGPGTRLTVL.